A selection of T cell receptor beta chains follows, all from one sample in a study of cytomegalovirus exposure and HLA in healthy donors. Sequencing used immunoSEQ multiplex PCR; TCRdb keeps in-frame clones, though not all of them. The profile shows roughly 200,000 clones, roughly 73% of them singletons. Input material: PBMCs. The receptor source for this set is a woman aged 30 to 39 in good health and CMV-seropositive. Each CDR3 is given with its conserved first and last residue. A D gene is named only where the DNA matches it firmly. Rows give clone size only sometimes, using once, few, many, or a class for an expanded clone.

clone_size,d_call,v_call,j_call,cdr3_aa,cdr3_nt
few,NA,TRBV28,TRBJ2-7,CASERGNEQYF,TGTGCCAGCGAGCGAGGGAACGAGCAGTACTTC
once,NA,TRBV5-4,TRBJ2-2,CASSQPSRGNTGELFF,TGTGCCAGCAGCCAACCGAGTAGGGGGAACACCGGGGAGCTGTTTTTT
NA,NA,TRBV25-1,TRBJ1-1,CASSEYHVEGAFF,TGTGCCAGCAGTGAATACCATGTAGAGGGAGCTTTCTTT
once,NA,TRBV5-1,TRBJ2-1,CASSLVRMEQFF,TGCGCCAGCAGCTTGGTTAGAATGGAGCAGTTCTTC
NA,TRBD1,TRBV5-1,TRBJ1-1,CASSLAGGYAFF,TGCGCCAGCAGCTTGGCAGGGGGCTACGCTTTCTTT
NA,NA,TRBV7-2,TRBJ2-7,CASSLDGGLHYEQYF,TGTGCCAGCAGCTTAGACGGGGGTCTTCACTACGAGCAGTACTTC
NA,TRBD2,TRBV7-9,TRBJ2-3,CASSLSLAGEADTQYF,TGTGCCAGCAGCTTAAGCCTAGCGGGAGAAGCAGATACGCAGTATTTT
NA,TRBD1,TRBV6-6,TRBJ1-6,CASRSDRGGLSPLHF,TGTGCCAGCAGATCCGACAGGGGGGGGCTTTCACCCCTCCACTTT
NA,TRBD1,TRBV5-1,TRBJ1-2,CASSFQGVGYTF,TGCGCCAGCAGCTTCCAGGGGGTGGGCTACACCTTC
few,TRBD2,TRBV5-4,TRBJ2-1,CASSSMGGSDEQFF,TGTGCCAGCAGCTCCATGGGAGGGAGCGATGAGCAGTTCTTC
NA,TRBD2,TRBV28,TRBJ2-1,CASSLRLAAEGDEQFF,TGTGCCAGCAGTTTACGGCTAGCGGCGGAAGGCGATGAGCAGTTCTTC
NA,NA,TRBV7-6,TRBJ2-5,CASSSFETQYF,TGTGCCAGCAGCTCTTTTGAGACCCAGTACTTC
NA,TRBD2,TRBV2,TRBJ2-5,CASSGSGLAGGRWGGLQETQYF,TGTGCCAGCAGTGGGTCGGGACTAGCGGGAGGTCGTTGGGGGGGCTTACAAGAGACCCAGTACTTC
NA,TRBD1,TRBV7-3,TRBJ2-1,CASSRDRAYNEQFF,TGTGCCAGCAGCCGGGACAGGGCCTACAATGAGCAGTTCTTC
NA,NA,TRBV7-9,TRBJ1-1,CASSLATSEAFF,TGTGCCAGCAGCTTAGCGACTTCTGAAGCTTTCTTT
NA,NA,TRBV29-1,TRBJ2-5,CSVEKSRQETQYF,TGCAGCGTTGAAAAATCCAGACAAGAGACCCAGTACTTC
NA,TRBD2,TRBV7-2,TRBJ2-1,CASSAHSGRFYNEQFF,TGTGCCAGCAGCGCCCATAGCGGGAGGTTCTACAATGAGCAGTTCTTC
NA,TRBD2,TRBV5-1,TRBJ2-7,CASSFGTTFEQYF,TGCGCCAGCAGTTTCGGGACTACCTTTGAGCAGTACTTC
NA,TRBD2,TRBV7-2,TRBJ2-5,CASSLVGLAGGPRETQYF,TGTGCCAGCAGCTTAGTTGGTCTAGCGGGAGGGCCGAGAGAGACCCAGTACTTC
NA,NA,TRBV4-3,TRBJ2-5,CASSPARRPEETQYF,TGCGCCAGCAGCCCGGCCAGGAGGCCCGAGGAGACCCAGTACTTC
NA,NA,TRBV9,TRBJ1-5,CASSITGYQPQHF,TGTGCCAGCAGCATAACAGGGTATCAGCCCCAGCATTTT
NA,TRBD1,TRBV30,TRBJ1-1,CAWSGFRTGGPEAFF,TGTGCCTGGAGTGGGTTTCGGACAGGGGGCCCTGAAGCTTTCTTT
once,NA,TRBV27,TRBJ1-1,CASSLEAGYTEAFF,TGTGCCAGCAGCCTTGAGGCAGGGTACACTGAAGCTTTCTTT
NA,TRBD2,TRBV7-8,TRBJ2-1,CASSPLSGGDNEQFF,TGTGCCAGCAGCCCCCTTAGCGGGGGGGACAATGAGCAGTTCTTC
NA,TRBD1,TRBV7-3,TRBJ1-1,CASSLKSGGRGEAFF,TGTGCCAGCAGCTTAAAAAGCGGGGGCAGGGGGGAAGCTTTCTTT
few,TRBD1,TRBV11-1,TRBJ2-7,CASSSGTGREQYF,TGTGCCAGCAGCTCAGGGACAGGGAGGGAGCAGTACTTC
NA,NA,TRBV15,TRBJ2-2,CATTTSTSRGTGELFF,TGTGCAACCACTACCTCTACCTCGCGGGGCACCGGGGAGCTGTTTTTT
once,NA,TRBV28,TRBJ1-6,CASSLEGNSPLHF,TGTGCCAGCAGTCTCGAGGGAAATTCACCCCTCCACTTT
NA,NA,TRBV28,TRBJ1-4,CASTEVAGGGIEKLFF,TGTGCCAGCACCGAAGTCGCGGGGGGTGGAATTGAAAAACTGTTTTTT
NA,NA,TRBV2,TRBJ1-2,CASSVGDRDYGYTF,TGTGCCAGCAGTGTAGGGGATCGGGACTATGGCTACACCTTC
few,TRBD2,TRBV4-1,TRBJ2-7,CASRPTSGRVYEQYF,TGCGCCAGCAGACCGACTAGCGGGAGAGTGTACGAGCAGTACTTC
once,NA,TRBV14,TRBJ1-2,CASSQQRAGGYTF,TGTGCCAGCAGCCAACAGCGAGCCGGGGGCTACACCTTC
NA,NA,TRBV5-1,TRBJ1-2,CASSFHRDGYTF,TGCGCCAGCAGCTTTCACAGGGATGGCTACACCTTC
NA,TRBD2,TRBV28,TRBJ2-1,CASSLWGGGAENEQFF,TGTGCCAGCAGTTTATGGGGCGGGGGGGCAGAAAATGAGCAGTTCTTC
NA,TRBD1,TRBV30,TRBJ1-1,CAWSEGTAEAFF,TGTGCCTGGAGCGAAGGGACAGCCGAAGCTTTCTTT
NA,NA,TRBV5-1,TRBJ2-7,CASSLVPSEAEQYF,TGCGCCAGCAGCTTGGTTCCTAGCGAGGCCGAGCAGTACTTC
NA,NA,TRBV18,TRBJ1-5,CASSTTGGGSNQPQHF,TGTGCCAGCTCTACAACGGGGGGAGGAAGCAATCAGCCCCAGCATTTT